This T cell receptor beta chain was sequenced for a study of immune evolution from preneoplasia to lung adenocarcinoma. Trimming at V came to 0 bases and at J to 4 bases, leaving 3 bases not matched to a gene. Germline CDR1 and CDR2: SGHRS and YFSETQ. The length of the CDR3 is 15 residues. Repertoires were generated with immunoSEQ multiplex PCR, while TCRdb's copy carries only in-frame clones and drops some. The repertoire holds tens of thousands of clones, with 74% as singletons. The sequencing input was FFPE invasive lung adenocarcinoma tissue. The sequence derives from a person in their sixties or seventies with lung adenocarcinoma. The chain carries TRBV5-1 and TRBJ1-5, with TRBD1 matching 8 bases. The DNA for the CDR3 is TGCGCCAGCAGCTTGGGACAGGGGTTGAATCAGCCCCAGCATTTT. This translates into CASSLGQGLNQPQHF.